These T cell receptor beta chains were read from a single sample in a study of OX40 agonist ivuxolimab in advanced cancers. Measured with immunoSEQ multiplex PCR; TCRdb has only the in-frame clones, and not every one. The sample holds roughly 54,000 clones, roughly 86% seen once. This sample comprised CD4+ or CD8+ T cells sorted from blood, obtained in a trial of the OX40 agonist ivuxolimab. The receptors originated from an adult with an advanced solid tumor such as melanoma, head and neck, liver or kidney cancer. CDR3s include the opening cysteine and the closing phenylalanine or tryptophan.

CDR3 protein: CASRGQGTITGELFF
V gene: TRBV19
J gene: TRBJ2-2

CDR3 protein: CASSELTAVGRRSYEQYF
V gene: TRBV25-1
J gene: TRBJ2-7

CDR3 protein: CASMAGAGGMGEQFF
V gene: TRBV11-2
J gene: TRBJ2-1

CDR3 protein: CASSPPSGRASAYEQYF
V gene: TRBV28
J gene: TRBJ2-7

CDR3 protein: CASRLRDSGVEHYGYTF
V gene: TRBV28
J gene: TRBJ1-2

CDR3 protein: CASGLAYDEQFF
V gene: TRBV28
J gene: TRBJ2-1

CDR3 protein: CASSPTRPYEQYF
V gene: TRBV5-6
J gene: TRBJ2-7

CDR3 protein: CASSQGHSRGVGYTF
V gene: TRBV4-3
J gene: TRBJ1-2

CDR3 protein: CASSHNRGRDTGELFF
V gene: TRBV5-1
J gene: TRBJ2-2

CDR3 protein: CASMLLLSGNTIYF
V gene: TRBV6-5
J gene: TRBJ1-3

CDR3 protein: CASSLVAGDRDTQYF
V gene: TRBV28
J gene: TRBJ2-3

CDR3 protein: CASSSEYRGSDEQYF
V gene: TRBV5-4
J gene: TRBJ2-7

CDR3 protein: CASSPEGSTYNEQFF
V gene: TRBV18
J gene: TRBJ2-1

CDR3 protein: CASTTPVKVRGTGELFF
V gene: TRBV7-2
J gene: TRBJ2-2

CDR3 protein: CASSFQGGFFSGNTIYF
V gene: TRBV5-6
J gene: TRBJ1-3

CDR3 protein: CASSQEGLAGVVLVQYF
V gene: TRBV4-1
J gene: TRBJ2-7

CDR3 protein: CASSEARGNIQYF
V gene: TRBV6-1
J gene: TRBJ2-4

CDR3 protein: CSVLGHLNTEAFF
V gene: TRBV29-1
J gene: TRBJ1-1

CDR3 protein: CASSQTGAADTQYF
V gene: TRBV16
J gene: TRBJ2-3

CDR3 protein: CASSVPQVNTEAFF
V gene: TRBV7-9
J gene: TRBJ1-1